This T cell receptor (beta chain) stems from a study of blood T cell repertoires in COVID-19. The overall study: Whether acute or convalescent, the COVID-19 samples came from the United States, Italy and Spain. From T cells, B-cell-depleted T cells, or PBMCs came the material, which was cDNA or gDNA.

V lost 8 bases and J lost 5, with 13 bases in between. Germline CDR1 is MNHEY and CDR2 is SMNVEV (reference sequence). The length of the CDR3 is 12 residues. In its sample, this clone was seen a few times. In the authors' workflow: Amplifying reference gene primers gave estimates of nucleated cell counts. Generated by immunoSEQ multiplex PCR, the TCRdb table keeps only in-frame clones and is missing some. Clonal size and the V and J genes are those of that table, whereas D and trimming came from the DNA. The table records some 180,000 clones, about 76% of them present only once. The sequence derives from a woman aged 45-65 years with active or convalescent COVID-19. The sample consisted of peripheral blood. V gene TRBV27 combines with J gene TRBJ2-7; possibly TRBD2 for D (5 bases). The CDR3 region is CASDLEEDEQYF. CDR3 sequence (DNA): TGTGCCAGCGATTTGGAGGAGGACGAGCAGTACTTC.